This paragraph reports one TCR beta chain. This entry comes from a study of cytomegalovirus exposure and HLA in healthy donors. Study background: A subsequent analysis reported that the 100 to 150 validation repertoires were produced on the same platform that had also been used for the approximately 700 first-cohort repertoires.

The V gene end was trimmed by 2 bases and the J gene end by 4 bases; junction bases not matched to a gene: 7. CDR1 is KGHSH and CDR2 is LQKENI in the germline V gene. This CDR3 has 15 residues. Clones were read by immunoSEQ multiplex PCR, and TCRdb kept only the in-frame ones, dropping some. The data hold approximately 230,000 clones, with roughly 84% observed a single time. The chain carries TRBV18 and TRBJ1-2; TRBD1 matches 7 bases. Sequenced material: PBMCs. The receptor's source is a man between 18 and 35 years old in good health and CMV-seropositive. In DNA, the CDR3 is TGTGCCAGCTCACCAGGGGCCAGGGGGATCTATGGCTACACCTTC. This sequence encodes CASSPGARGIYGYTF.